Listed here is a single T cell receptor beta chain. Its antigen remains undetermined. No per-base quality is available; no much larger clone lies one base away. After about 10 days of culture, CD4+ T cells were isolated with the EasySep CD4+ T cell isolation kit. Participants received two doses of either the BNT162b2 or the mRNA-1273 mRNA SARS-CoV-2 vaccine. Healthy vaccine recipients had no prior SARS-CoV-2 infection, confirmed by negative nucleocapsid antibodies before and after vaccination. Half of the culture medium was replaced with fresh IL-2-containing medium on days 3 and 7. Unless otherwise noted, each peptide stimulation condition was cultured in triplicate wells. PBMC were separated from whole blood using Ficoll-Paque Plus gradient centrifugation and were then either cryopreserved at -140C or used fresh. The QIAamp micro DNA kit was used to extract genomic DNA from the cultured CD4+ T cells.

The sample comes from a study of vaccination effects on CD4 cells after COVID-19 (dated by TCRdb to 2022 to 2024). Study-wide context: The ViraFEST assay stimulated PBMC with viral peptide pools and then used TCR sequencing to identify antigen-specific CD4+ T cell clonotypes by expansion. The study compared SARS-CoV-2 spike-specific CD4+ TCR repertoires before and after mRNA vaccination in COVID-19 convalescent patients and infection-naive vaccine recipients. A few million PBMC per well were cultured with 9 to 10 ug/ml peptides in IMDM containing roughly 5% human AB serum, around 10 IU/ml IL-2 and gentamicin. In the study, cultures from other donors were sequenced using the Oncomine TCR Beta short-read assay on an Illumina iSeq 100. A total of 10 COVID-19 convalescent patients and a few SARS-CoV-2-naive healthy vaccine recipients were included in the full study. Post-vaccine samples across the study were collected a median of 72 days after the second dose, with a range of 14 to 241.

The library was generated by the immunoSEQ multiplex PCR assay. DNA from the CD4+ T cells that had been cultured and isolated underwent TCR beta CDR3 sequencing. As for how the authors treated the data: The analysis removed non-productive TCR sequences, trimmed reads to the CDR3 region, and retained only CDR3s that were 7 or more amino acids long. Antigen-specific clonotypes were identified using the MANAFEST web app by comparison of expansion in peptide wells against reference cultures. Positive clones required FDR<0.05 expansion versus reference and all other wells, odds ratio above 5, and frequency above 0.1% in two replicate wells. Cross-reactive clonotypes were defined as significantly expanded in SARS-CoV-2 spike wells and in at least one common cold coronavirus spike condition. Levenshtein distance calculated with the stringdist R package was used to assess CDR3 similarity, and unrooted trees were constructed with ape in R 3.6.1. The table was pulled from immuneACCESS by TCRdb, which kept in-frame rearrangements only. Such tables lose some clones; where checked, under half of the loss comes from unresolved V genes, and the rest has no known cause. V, J and clone size were drawn from that table, and D and trimming were deduced from the DNA. The sample table contains about 66,000 clones; only one count was recorded for over 75% of them. In total, the top ten clones hold roughly 2.2% of the sample.

Overall study outcomes, separate from this receptor: Marked clonal contraction was observed in both infection-induced and vaccine-induced clones at late post-vaccination timepoints, consistent with waning T cell responses. In healthy vaccine recipients, vaccine-induced clones were almost all SARS-CoV-2 mono-reactive, with only 1 of 255 cross-reactive with common cold coronaviruses. The study was limited by a small number of convalescent patients, and early post-infection timepoints were lacking.

The CDR1 and CDR2 encoded by the germline V gene (reference sequence) are SEHNR and FQNEAQ. The V and J ends are trimmed by 6 bases and 7 bases, leaving 19 bases between them. The CDR3 goes from the cysteine to the phenylalanine over 15 residues. The sequence is cut down to CDR3 DNA, 45 bases in frame from base 1. This receptor was identified in a human donor who received a COVID-19 vaccine. The sequencing here drew on CD4+ T cells from PBMCs cultured without peptide, taken after COVID-19 vaccination. The chain is made from TRBV7-9 and TRBJ1-5, and the D gene may be TRBD1, 6 bases matching. The nucleotides are TGTGCCAGCAGGCGACAGACAGGTCCAAAACAGCCCCAGCATTTT. The translation is CASRRQTGPKQPQHF.